Following are 5 T cell receptor beta chains from one sample sequenced in a study of Ad26.COV2.S vaccination and SARS-CoV-2 variants. Clones were read by immunoSEQ multiplex PCR, and TCRdb kept only the in-frame ones, dropping some. This sample has fewer than 400,000 clones, with roughly 90% found just once. Stated treatment: roughly 19 received Ad26.COV2.S at low or high dose, single or two shots; about 5 received placebo; per-sample allocation not given. Specimens were obtained on day 63 following the first vaccine or placebo injection. Sequences were derived from peripheral blood, sampled in a trial of Ad26.COV2.S vaccine versus placebo. The origin of the receptors is a person aged 18-60 years who received the Ad26.COV2.S COVID-19 vaccine or a placebo.

This chain connects TRBV19 to TRBJ2-1; D gene uncertain. The V gene's germline CDR1 is LNHDA and CDR2 SQIVND (reference sequence). CDR3 length: 17 residues. The ends were cut back, 5 bases at V and 0 bases at J, with 17 bases in the middle. In nucleotides, the CDR3 is TGTGCCAGTAGTCGATCGGGCCCAAGTGGCTCCTACAATGAGCAGTTCTTC. The encoded protein is CASSRSGPSGSYNEQFF.

This clone has a single count. V gene TRBV28 combines with J gene TRBJ2-1; D is undetermined. The CDR3 loop spans 16 amino acids. The V gene lost 8 bases and the J gene lost 0 bases, with 17 bases spanning the gap. CDR1 MDHEN and CDR2 SYDVKM come from the germline V gene. CDR3 protein: CASYDSLHLSYNEQFF. In DNA form, the CDR3 reads TGTGCCAGCTACGATTCTTTACACCTCTCCTACAATGAGCAGTTCTTC.

This clone was observed a handful of times. The chain is built from TRBV7-9 and TRBJ1-1; no reliable D call. V lost 8 bases and J 0 bases, leaving 10 bases between the germline ends. CDR1 SEHNR and CDR2 FQNEAQ come from the germline V gene (reference sequence). The CDR3 runs to 13 residues. CDR3 DNA: TGTGCCAGCCTCCCCAGCATGAACACTGAAGCTTTCTTT. It encodes CASLPSMNTEAFF.

The chain has TRBV2 and TRBJ1-5; 9 bases line up with TRBD1. Germline V gene data show CDR1 as SNHLY and CDR2 as FYNNEI. The CDR3 extends over 15 amino acids. The V and J ends lost 5 bases and 10 bases, in that order; junction bases with no gene match: 12. The CDR3 spells CASSPDRGWFKPQHF. The CDR3 coding sequence is TGTGCCAGCAGTCCGGACAGGGGTTGGTTTAAACCCCAGCATTTT.

The rearrangement joins TRBV12-3 or TRBV12-4 to TRBJ1-2; D unclear. The V end was cut by 5 bases, the J end by 7 bases, with 14 bases between. The CDR3 is 13 residues long. CDR3 sequence: CASSGTGWVGYTF. In nucleotides, the CDR3 is TGTGCCAGCAGTGGAACGGGGTGGGTTGGCTACACCTTC.